Included here is one T cell receptor beta chain sequence, with context. Its antigen remains unidentified. This entry belongs to a study of shared clonotypes between healthy human individuals. Turning to the study itself: The cohort had two women and a few men, ages 18 to 49.

As defined, naive CD8 cells were CD45RO-negative and positively selected for CCR7, with terminally differentiated effector memory CD45RA+ cells excluded. Profiled with immunoSEQ multiplex PCR; TCRdb holds only in-frame clones, not every one. The sample lists around 1.9 million clones, 90% to 95% occurring once. Whole-study results and caveats: Having only a few donors restricted how much genetic and exposure-history diversity was captured. How much donors shared clonotypes was expected to be affected by sequencing depth. Clonotypes which were not shared had lower generation probabilities than clonotypes that all four donors shared.

Germline V CDR1 and CDR2: SGHVS, FQNEAQ. This CDR3 is 18 amino acids long. The V gene end was trimmed by 5 bases and the J gene end by 0 bases; junction bases not matched to a gene: 7. The receptor comes from a man younger than 35 in good health. Some clones in this sample may be carry-over from other donors' samples. The chain has TRBV7-8 and TRBJ2-2; the match to TRBD2 covers 12 bases. Source material: naive CD8+ T cells from PBMCs. CDR3 loop: CASSPRTSGASNTGELFF. The CDR3 DNA reads TGTGCCAGCAGCCCCCGGACTAGCGGGGCATCGAACACCGGGGAGCTGTTTTTT.